This entry lists 20 T cell receptor beta chains sequenced from one sample in a study of blood T cell repertoires in COVID-19 (dated by TCRdb to 2020 to 2021). The library relied on the immunoSEQ multiplex PCR assay. Not all clones reach the TCRdb copy of this immuneACCESS table, which keeps in-frame sequences only. Checked studies attribute under half of the gap to unresolved V genes and leave the rest unexplained. This sample holds around 100,000 clones; around 82% were observed only once. Clones ranked in the top ten supply about 5% of the sample. The sequenced material came from peripheral blood. Every receptor here comes from a man aged 60-69 years with acute or convalescent COVID-19.

This clone was picked up many times. The chain combines TRBV18 with TRBJ2-5; the match to TRBD1 covers 7 bases. The ends lost 6 bases at V and 2 bases at J; junction bases unmatched: 12. Germline V gives CDR1 KGHSH, CDR2 LQKENI. The CDR3 extends over 16 amino acids. The CDR3 DNA reads as TGTGCCAGCTCGCAATCATCCGGGACAGTACAAGAGACCCAGTACTTC. It codes for CASSQSSGTVQETQYF.

This clone has only one observation. V is TRBV11-3 and J is TRBJ2-3; D is possibly TRBD1 (6 bases). This CDR3 region has 14 residues. CDR1 is SGHNT and CDR2 is YENEEA in the germline V gene. The V gene lost 4 bases and the J gene lost 0 bases, with 8 bases spanning the gap. The CDR3 loop is CASSSGQSTDTQYF. The DNA for the CDR3 is TGTGCCAGCAGCTCTGGACAGAGCACAGATACGCAGTATTTT.

V is TRBV4-2 and J is TRBJ2-7, with a weak D call TRBD2 (6 bases). This CDR3 has 16 residues. The germline V gene encodes CDR1 LGHNA and CDR2 YNFKEQ. The V and J ends lost 2 bases and 7 bases respectively, with 21 bases between them. The DNA for the CDR3 is TGTGCCAGCAGCCAAACCCCAGTCGCCTGGGGGGTTGAGCAGTACTTC. It encodes CASSQTPVAWGVEQYF.

The chain recombines TRBV10-3 with TRBJ2-1; 10 positions agree with TRBD2. The CDR3 runs 16 residues. The germline V gene has CDR1 ENHRY and CDR2 SYGVKD. Trimming at V came to 3 bases and at J to 9 bases, leaving 11 bases not matched to a gene. The DNA for the CDR3 is TGTGCCATCAGTGAAAGGAGTAGCGGGGGGCAGGGTGAGCAGTTCTTC. Translated: CAISERSSGGQGEQFF.

V and J are TRBV5-1 and TRBJ2-3, with 8 bases matching TRBD1. Per germline, CDR1 SGHRS and CDR2 YFSETQ. With 4 bases clipped from V and 2 bases from J, the junction kept 6 bases outside the gene matches. This CDR3 has 15 amino acids. The CDR3 reads CASSMGQVLTDTQYF. In DNA, the CDR3 is TGCGCCAGCAGCATGGGACAGGTTCTCACAGATACGCAGTATTTT.

The V gene is TRBV11-3, the J gene TRBJ2-1; 7 bases align to TRBD1. This CDR3 has 18 amino acids. Germline V lookup: CDR1 SGHNT, CDR2 YENEEA. V dropped 5 bases and J dropped 0; count of bases not matched to a gene: 13. The CDR3 region is CASSVSRGLRSSYNEQFF. In DNA, the CDR3 is TGTGCCAGCAGCGTTAGTAGGGGGCTCCGTAGCTCCTACAATGAGCAGTTCTTC.

This chain links TRBV9 with TRBJ2-3; the match to TRBD2 covers 8 bases. Unmatched junction bases numbered 9, after V lost 2 bases and J lost 4 bases. This CDR3 is 16 amino acids long. CDR1 and CDR2 (germline): SGDLS, YYNGEE. The CDR3, as DNA: TGTGCCAGCAGCGTGGCAAGCGGGGGTATTGCAGATACGCAGTATTTT. Translated, it gives CASSVASGGIADTQYF.

The table lists this clone with a count of one. This chain connects TRBV4-3 to TRBJ1-3; D call uncertain. Germline lookup yields CDR1 LGHNA and CDR2 YSLEER. The CDR3 spans 14 residues. Trimming removed 1 base from V and 2 bases from J, with 6 bases in between. The CDR3 nucleotides read TGCGCCAGCAGCCAAGCCGGGACTGGAAACACCATATATTTT. It yields the protein CASSQAGTGNTIYF.

DNA for the CDR3: TGCGCCAGCAGCCCCGGGACAGCAACCGGGGAGCTGTTTTTT. This codes for CASSPGTATGELFF. The rearrangement uses TRBV5-1 and TRBJ2-2, with 7 bases aligning to TRBD1. V lost 4 bases to trimming and J lost 5 bases; unmatched junction nucleotides: 5. This CDR3 comprises 14 residues. From germline, CDR1 is SGHRS and CDR2 YFSETQ.

The rearrangement links TRBV5-1 to TRBJ1-1; D perhaps matches TRBD1 (6 bases). The CDR3 contains 15 residues. The V and J ends lost 4 bases and 3 bases respectively, with 16 bases between them. Germline V CDR1 and CDR2: SGHRS, YFSETQ. CDR3: CASSLLEQGDTEAFF. The CDR3 DNA reads as TGCGCCAGCAGCCTCTTAGAACAGGGAGACACTGAAGCTTTCTTT.

This clone occurred a few times. The chain has TRBV29-1 and TRBJ2-5; maybe TRBD1 (6 bases). The germline gives CDR1 SQVTM, CDR2 ANQGSEA. The germline V and J ends were trimmed by 4 bases and 5 bases, with 11 bases remaining between them. This CDR3 is 12 amino acids long. The CDR3 region is CSVVWGLETQYF. CDR3 DNA: TGCAGCGTTGTGTGGGGGCTGGAGACCCAGTACTTC.

This clone was found once. V and J are TRBV30 and TRBJ2-5; TRBD2 might be the D (6 bases). The V and J ends lost 4 bases and 1 base respectively, with 16 bases between them. Germline assignment: CDR1 GTSNPN and CDR2 SVGIG (reference sequence). This CDR3 has 15 residues. CDR3 in amino acids: CAWKGRGAGQETQYF. The DNA for the CDR3 is TGTGCCTGGAAAGGGCGCGGGGCCGGCCAAGAGACCCAGTACTTC.

This rearrangement joins TRBV18 to TRBJ2-1; 8 bases agree with TRBD2. The CDR3 is 14 residues long. Per germline, CDR1 KGHSH and CDR2 LQKENI. V lost 3 bases, J lost 5 bases, and 3 bases stayed unmatched. CDR3 in DNA: TGTGCCAGCTCACCTCTACTAGCGGACAATGAGCAGTTCTTC. It codes for CASSPLLADNEQFF.

The genes are TRBV7-8 and TRBJ1-4, with D uncertain. This CDR3 comprises 16 residues. The V end lost 0 bases, the J end lost 5 bases, and 13 bases lay between the germline ends. Germline V gives CDR1 SGHVS, CDR2 FQNEAQ. The chain's CDR3 is CASSLAEYNRNEKLFF. The CDR3 DNA is TGTGCCAGCAGCTTAGCTGAGTATAACAGAAATGAAAAACTGTTTTTT.

The V call is TRBV10-3, the J call TRBJ1-6; TRBD1 aligns across 10 bases. The CDR3 runs to 15 residues. J gave up 1 base and V 8 bases, and 2 bases lay outside the gene matches. The germline gives CDR1 ENHRY, CDR2 SYGVKD. Written as DNA, the CDR3 is TGTGCCATCCGACAGGGGGCTTCCTATAATTCACCCCTCCACTTT. This codes for CAIRQGASYNSPLHF.

The rearrangement links TRBV7-2 to TRBJ2-2; TRBD2 matches at 8 bases. The J segment lost 0 bases and the V segment lost 1 base, leaving 1 base of the junction unmatched. CDR1 is SGHTA, CDR2 FQGNSA, per germline. The CDR3 has 16 amino acids. CDR3 coding DNA: TGTGCCAGCAGCTTAGGTAGCGGGGCGAACACCGGGGAGCTGTTTTTT. Protein: CASSLGSGANTGELFF. The full variable domain, completed using reference TRBV7-2 and TRBJ2-2, is GAGVSQSPSNKVTEKGKDVELRCDPISGHTALYWYRQSLGQGLEFLIYFQGNSAPDKSGLPSDRFSAERTGGSVSTLTIQRTQQEDSAVYLCASSLGSGANTGELFFGEGSRLTVL.

In this sample, this clone turned up once. V and J are TRBV12-3 or TRBV12-4 and TRBJ2-1; tentatively, D is TRBD1 (6 bases). The V end was cut by 6 bases, the J end by 10 bases, with 16 bases between. This CDR3 is built from 13 residues. CDR3 DNA sequence: TGTGCCAGCAGCCTCCAGGGGAACGGAGAGCAGTTCTTC. It codes for CASSLQGNGEQFF.

The chain has TRBV18 and TRBJ2-5; TRBD2 might be the D (7 bases). CDR1 and CDR2 (germline): KGHSH, LQKENI. Trimming took 5 bases from V and 5 from J, leaving 21 bases between them. The CDR3 consists of 16 residues. The DNA of the CDR3 is TGTGCCAGCTCAACCTCGTTGAGGGGGGGCGGTGAGACCCAGTACTTC. Translated, it gives CASSTSLRGGGETQYF.

This clone was observed a few times. This chain uses TRBV5-1 with TRBJ1-3, with D possibly TRBD1 on 5 matching bases. Deletions cut 4 bases from V and 8 bases from J, with 16 bases between. Germline V CDR1 and CDR2: SGHRS, YFSETQ. This CDR3 has 14 amino acids. CDR3 coding DNA: TGCGCCAGCAGCCCCGCAGGCAGGGCAGACACCATATATTTT. Protein: CASSPAGRADTIYF.

The V and J genes are TRBV29-1 and TRBJ2-7; 7 bases are a match to TRBD2. This CDR3 contains 13 residues. Germline CDR1 reads SQVTM; CDR2 reads ANQGSEA. V shed 0 bases, J shed 3 bases, and the junction held 2 bases outside the gene matches. CDR3 residues: CSVEDKRGYEQYF. The CDR3, as DNA: TGCAGCGTTGAAGATAAGCGGGGCTACGAGCAGTACTTC.